This T cell receptor (beta chain) was retrieved from a study of T cells in tuberculosis (dated by TCRdb to 2017 to 2018). In the study overall: In the study, CD1B tetramers and high-throughput TCR immunosequencing were combined to characterize T cells specific for the mycobacterial lipid antigen glucose monomycolate (GMM). In a South African clinical cohort, IGRA-negative adolescents, IGRA-positive adolescents with latent tuberculosis and adults with active tuberculosis were compared, with ten to eleven people in each group. Results and caveats for the whole study, not just this receptor: With the diverse GMM-specific repertoire as input, a classifier achieved approximately 90% accuracy (AUROC 0.7 to 0.9), whereas GEM motif frequencies as input gave 55% to 75% accuracy. The smaller NN-distances in active tuberculosis patients were driven in part by shorter CDR3-alpha lengths, while the difference seen for TCR-beta was not statistically significant. Clinical samples were chosen by availability of cryopreserved specimens, and active tuberculosis cases were adults while controls were adolescents. Compared with IGRA-negative controls, TCR-alpha repertoires from active tuberculosis had smaller mean NN-distances to GMM-specific TCRs, which suggests that these TCRs underwent clonal expansion.

Looking up the germline V gene yields CDR1 SNHLY and CDR2 FYNNEI. The junction shows trimming of 6 bases on V and 6 bases on J, and the gene matches do not reach 4 bases of it. The CDR3 numbers 12 residues from cysteine through phenylalanine. CDR3 DNA is the only sequence kept; it has 36 bases, read in frame from the first base. Turning to this clone: This clone's antigen is unknown. No clone much larger than this one lies a single base away; base qualities are absent.

At study entry, adolescents were screened for latent tuberculosis infection using a tuberculin skin test and the QuantiFERON-TB GOLD In-Tube IGRA. Immunosequencing was performed on unsorted cryopreserved PBMC and covered 75,000 to 100,000 T cells per clinical donor on average. Eleven high schools in the Worcester region of the Western Cape, South Africa, served as enrollment sites for adolescents aged 12 to 18 years. Ten M. tuberculosis-infected adolescents and some 10 uninfected adolescents were selected, with the two groups matched for age and sex. PBMC from adolescents were isolated by density centrifugation from freshly drawn heparinized blood and then cryopreserved. TCR libraries were generated with the immunoSEQ multiplex PCR assay, using TCR-beta and/or TCR-alpha/delta assays for each sample. The amplified TCR libraries were sequenced on the Illumina high-throughput platform. Per the original workflow: Clustering and dimensionality reduction relied on pairwise TCRdist distances among GMM-specific receptors from T cells that were either sorted ex vivo or expanded in vitro. Each clinical repertoire was assigned a mean NN-distance score, defined as the average TCRdist to the nearest 10% of tetramer-positive reference sequences. GEM TCR motif frequency was calculated as the fraction of unique TCRs that matched known GEM sequences in V/J usage and CDR3 length. Linear discriminant analysis with leave-one-out cross-validation, implemented in scikit-learn, was used to classify active tuberculosis. Imported from immuneACCESS, the table was reduced by TCRdb to in-frame sequences with V and J called. These copies leave out some clones; in studies compared against another copy, an unresolved V gene accounts for under half, and the cause of the remainder is not known. The DNA was the basis for D and trimming; V, J and clone size are from that table. This sample has 20,000 to 25,000 clones in its table, and around 97% of those were observed once. The ten largest clones represent 6.2% of the sample.

Material: PBMCs. The sequence derives from a donor aged 10 to 29 with latent tuberculosis or without tuberculosis infection. The chain links TRBV2 with TRBJ1-1, with 7 middle bases fitting TRBD1. The CDR3 protein sequence reads: CASRHDRAEAFF. The sequence in DNA is TGTGCCAGCAGACATGACAGGGCTGAAGCTTTCTTT.